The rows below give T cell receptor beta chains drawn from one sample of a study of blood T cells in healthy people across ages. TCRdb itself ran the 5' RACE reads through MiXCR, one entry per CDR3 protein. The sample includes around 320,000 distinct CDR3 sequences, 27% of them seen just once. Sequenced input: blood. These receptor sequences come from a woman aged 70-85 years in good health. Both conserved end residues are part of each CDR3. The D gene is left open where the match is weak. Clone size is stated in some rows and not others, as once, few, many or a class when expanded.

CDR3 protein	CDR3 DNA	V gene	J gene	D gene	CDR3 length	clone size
CAIGGTSYEQYF	TGTGCCATCGGTGGGACGTCCTACGAGCAGTACTTC	TRBV10-3	TRBJ2-7	.	12	.
CASSQGTRTNEKLFF	TGTGCCAGCAGCCAAGGAACCCGGACTAATGAAAAACTGTTTTTT	TRBV14	TRBJ1-4	.	15	.
CASSLMDSASFF	TGTGCCAGCAGTCTTATGGACAGCGCTTCGTTCTTC	TRBV12-3/TRBV12-4	TRBJ2-1	.	12	few
CASPPGQGTEAFF	TGTGCCAGCCCACCGGGTCAGGGGACTGAAGCTTTCTTT	TRBV18	TRBJ1-1	.	13	.
CASSTTSGSYNEQFF	TGTGCCAGCAGCACCACTAGCGGGAGTTACAATGAGCAGTTCTTC	TRBV7-2	TRBJ2-1	TRBD2	15	few
CASGQGQVTGELFF	TGCGCCAGTGGACAGGGCCAGGTCACCGGGGAGCTGTTTTTT	TRBV5-1	TRBJ2-2	TRBD1	14	.
CASSLSEGAPETQYF	TGTGCCAGCAGCTTATCGGAGGGGGCACCTGAGACCCAGTACTTC	TRBV7-2	TRBJ2-5	.	15	.
CATSGGGKNTGELFF	TGTGCCACCAGTGGAGGGGGAAAGAACACCGGGGAGCTGTTTTTT	TRBV24-1	TRBJ2-2	.	15	.
CASSRMMTGGETQYF	TGTGCCAGCAGCCGCATGATGACGGGAGGCGAGACCCAGTACTTC	TRBV6-2/TRBV6-3	TRBJ2-5	TRBD2	15	few
CSVFLQGSYGYTF	TGCAGCGTCTTCTTACAGGGGAGCTATGGCTACACCTTC	TRBV29-1	TRBJ1-2	TRBD1	13	few
CATSVDRGNGGDIQYF	TGTGCCACCAGCGTCGACAGGGGTAATGGGGGAGACATTCAGTACTTC	TRBV15	TRBJ2-4	TRBD1	16	few
CASWGGSAGNYEQYF	TGTGCCAGCTGGGGGGGGAGTGCAGGGAACTACGAGCAGTACTTC	TRBV6-6	TRBJ2-7	TRBD2	15	.
CSARGDSSGNTIYF	TGCAGCGCCCGGGGGGATAGCTCTGGAAACACCATATATTTT	TRBV29-1	TRBJ1-3	.	14	.
CASSAPGGLSEKLFF	TGTGCCAGCAGCGCACCAGGGGGCCTTTCCGAAAAACTGTTTTTT	TRBV7-9	TRBJ1-4	TRBD1	15	.
CSAPLPSPQGDEQFF	TGCAGTGCTCCCCTCCCCAGCCCTCAGGGCGATGAGCAGTTCTTC	TRBV20-1	TRBJ2-1	.	15	few
CASSSTGLQETQYF	TGTGCCAGCAGCTCAACCGGGCTCCAAGAGACCCAGTACTTC	TRBV7-9	TRBJ2-5	.	14	few
CASSSITVEAFF	TGTGCCAGCAGCTCAATAACGGTTGAAGCTTTCTTT	TRBV7-9	TRBJ1-1	.	12	few
CASSLEAGGGDTQYF	TGCGCCAGCAGCTTGGAGGCGGGAGGGGGAGATACGCAGTATTTT	TRBV5-1	TRBJ2-3	TRBD2	15	.
CSARDRGSWTEAFF	TGCAGTGCTAGGGACAGGGGCTCGTGGACTGAAGCTTTCTTT	TRBV20-1	TRBJ1-1	TRBD1	14	.
CASSLLVYEQYF	TGTGCCAGCAGCTTACTTGTCTACGAGCAGTACTTC	TRBV7-2	TRBJ2-7	.	12	many
CASSEVAGGLDEQFF	TGTGCCAGCAGTGAAGTTGCAGGGGGCTTGGATGAGCAGTTCTTC	TRBV2	TRBJ2-1	TRBD1	15	few
CAISEQGADTEAFF	TGTGCCATCAGTGAACAGGGGGCGGACACTGAAGCTTTCTTT	TRBV10-3	TRBJ1-1	TRBD1	14	.
CATSRAGGSTDTLYF	TGTGCCACCAGCAGAGCGGGAGGGAGCACAGATACGCTGTATTTT	TRBV15	TRBJ2-3	TRBD2	15	once
CASSQSRDSSYNEQFF	TGCGCCAGCAGCCAGAGCCGGGATTCCTCCTACAATGAGCAGTTCTTC	TRBV4-3	TRBJ2-1	.	16	.
CSARRLAGRTDTQYF	TGCAGTGCTAGGAGGCTAGCGGGACGCACAGATACGCAGTATTTT	TRBV20-1	TRBJ2-3	TRBD2	15	.
CSASEYAGDYGYTF	TGCAGTGCTAGCGAATACGCAGGGGACTATGGCTACACCTTC	TRBV20-1	TRBJ1-2	.	14	.
CASSLGDLKTEAFF	TGTGCCAGCAGTTTGGGGGATCTCAAGACTGAAGCTTTCTTT	TRBV28	TRBJ1-1	.	14	few
CASLTQGGEGSGANVLTF	TGTGCCAGTCTAACTCAGGGCGGCGAAGGCTCTGGGGCCAACGTCCTGACTTTC	TRBV28	TRBJ2-6	.	18	once
CASSTGTGQTQYF	TGTGCCAGCAGCACAGGGACGGGACAGACCCAGTACTTC	TRBV7-2	TRBJ2-5	.	13	few
CASRFRTGVTETYEQYF	TGTGCCAGCAGGTTCCGGACAGGGGTCACTGAAACCTACGAGCAGTACTTC	TRBV27	TRBJ2-7	TRBD1	17	.
CASSPKGQTYEQYF	TGTGCCAGCAGTCCCAAGGGACAAACCTACGAGCAGTACTTC	TRBV12-3/TRBV12-4	TRBJ2-7	.	14	.
CSARSPLTGVDSNQPQHF	TGCAGTGCTAGATCGCCTCTCACAGGAGTCGATAGCAATCAGCCCCAGCATTTT	TRBV20-1	TRBJ1-5	.	18	.
CASSGPQRDYEQYF	TGTGCCAGCAGTGGCCCCCAGCGGGACTACGAGCAGTACTTC	TRBV2	TRBJ2-7	TRBD2	14	.
CASRGGRGVWEKLFF	TGTGCCAGCAGGGGCGGCAGGGGGGTTTGGGAAAAACTGTTTTTT	TRBV28	TRBJ1-4	TRBD1	15	many
CSVVLLYAPVWAYEQYF	TGCAGCGTTGTGTTATTGTATGCTCCGGTATGGGCCTACGAGCAGTACTTC	TRBV29-1	TRBJ2-7	.	17	.
CASSLMGAANTGELFF	TGTGCCAGCAGCTTAATGGGGGCCGCAAACACCGGGGAGCTGTTTTTT	TRBV7-3	TRBJ2-2	.	16	.
CASNREGEQFF	TGTGCCAGCAACCGAGAGGGAGAGCAGTTCTTC	TRBV28	TRBJ2-1	.	11	.
CSATGRGDNEQFF	TGCAGTGCTACAGGCAGGGGAGATAATGAGCAGTTCTTC	TRBV20-1	TRBJ2-1	.	13	.
CASSHRQLILAPYEQYF	TGTGCCAGCAGCCACAGACAGCTCATACTAGCCCCCTACGAGCAGTACTTC	TRBV7-2	TRBJ2-7	.	17	.
CASSQGSGGLDYEQYF	TGCGCCAGCAGCCAGGGTTCAGGGGGCCTGGACTACGAGCAGTACTTC	TRBV4-3	TRBJ2-7	TRBD1	16	.
CASSLYGTYNEQFF	TGTGCCAGCAGCTTATACGGGACCTACAATGAGCAGTTCTTC	TRBV7-2	TRBJ2-1	.	14	.
CASSPGGGYEQFF	TGTGCCAGCAGCCCCGGTGGGGGCTATGAGCAGTTCTTC	TRBV7-3	TRBJ2-1	.	13	.
CASSYSSGQGYNEQFF	TGTGCCAGCAGTTACTCTTCCGGACAGGGGTACAATGAGCAGTTCTTC	TRBV6-5	TRBJ2-1	TRBD1	16	.
CASSPLAGVNNEQFF	TGTGCCAGCAGCCCCCTAGCGGGAGTAAACAATGAGCAGTTCTTC	TRBV7-3	TRBJ2-1	TRBD2	15	few
CSARRSAGYSYEQYF	TGCAGTGCCCGTAGGTCGGCAGGGTATTCCTACGAGCAGTACTTC	TRBV20-1	TRBJ2-7	.	15	.
CASRPRLAGENIQYF	TGTGCCAGCAGGCCTCGACTAGCGGGAGAAAACATTCAGTACTTC	TRBV12-3/TRBV12-4	TRBJ2-4	TRBD2	15	.
CASSPGVAGGPETQYF	TGTGCCAGCAGCCCCGGAGTAGCGGGAGGGCCAGAGACCCAGTACTTC	TRBV7-3	TRBJ2-5	TRBD2	16	few
CASSPNFVRGSFYEQYF	TGTGCCAGCAGTCCCAATTTTGTGAGGGGGTCCTTCTACGAGCAGTACTTC	TRBV28	TRBJ2-7	.	17	few
CASREAGSEETQYF	TGTGCCAGCAGGGAGGCAGGGTCGGAAGAGACCCAGTACTTC	TRBV3-1	TRBJ2-5	.	14	.
CASSHNGAGMSTDTQYF	TGTGCCAGCAGCCATAATGGGGCAGGGATGAGCACAGATACGCAGTATTTT	TRBV7-2	TRBJ2-3	.	17	few
CSSWGISGANVLTF	TGCAGCTCCTGGGGGATCTCTGGGGCCAACGTCCTGACTTTC	TRBV20-1	TRBJ2-6	.	14	few
CSAGGVWGEKLFF	TGCAGCGCCGGTGGGGTGTGGGGTGAAAAACTGTTTTTT	TRBV29-1	TRBJ1-4	.	13	many